The entry below describes one T cell receptor (beta chain). Possible read error: a much larger clone is one base away. This specimen comes from a study of blood T cells in healthy people across ages. PCR was performed a second time for roughly 7 to 11 cycles using a sample-barcoded 5' primer and a J-beta primer mix. TCRdb reprocessed the 5' RACE reads with MiXCR, giving one entry per CDR3 protein. This sample has approximately 900,000 distinct CDR3 sequences; around 29% occur once, and the top ten carry approximately 10%. The trim removed 4 bases at V and 7 bases at J, leaving 6 bases unmatched. The CDR3 runs 14 residues. This same sample was also part of a study on T cells of mothers and their children. That work adds: A few healthy Caucasian mothers and their six children donated.

The V call is TRBV12-3 or TRBV12-4, the J call TRBJ2-1; TRBD2 matches 8 bases. The clonotype was recovered from a middle-aged woman in good health. Sequencing was performed on blood. Here the CDR3 DNA reads TGTGCCAGCAGTTGGGAGCGGGGGAGTAATGAGCAGTTCTTC. Protein product: CASSWERGSNEQFF.